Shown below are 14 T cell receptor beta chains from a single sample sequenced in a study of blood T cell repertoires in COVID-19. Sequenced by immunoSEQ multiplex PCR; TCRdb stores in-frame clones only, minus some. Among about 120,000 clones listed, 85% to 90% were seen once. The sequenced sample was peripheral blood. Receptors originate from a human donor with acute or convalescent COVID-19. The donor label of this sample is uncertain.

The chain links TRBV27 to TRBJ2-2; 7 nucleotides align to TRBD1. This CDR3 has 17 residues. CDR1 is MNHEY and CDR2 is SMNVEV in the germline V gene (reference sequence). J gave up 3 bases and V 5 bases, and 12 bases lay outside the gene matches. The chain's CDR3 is CASSLKRTGLDTGELFF. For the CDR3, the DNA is TGTGCCAGCAGTCTAAAAAGGACAGGCCTCGACACCGGGGAGCTGTTTTTT.

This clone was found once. DNA for the CDR3: TGTGCCAGCAGCTCCGTAAAAGGGACAGGGGGCATCTACGAGCAGTACTTC. Translated: CASSSVKGTGGIYEQYF. This chain uses TRBV11-2 with TRBJ2-7; 12 bases are shared with TRBD1. J lost 3 bases, V lost 4 bases, and 10 bases had no gene match. The CDR3 contains 17 residues. Germline assignment: CDR1 SGHAT and CDR2 FQNNGV.

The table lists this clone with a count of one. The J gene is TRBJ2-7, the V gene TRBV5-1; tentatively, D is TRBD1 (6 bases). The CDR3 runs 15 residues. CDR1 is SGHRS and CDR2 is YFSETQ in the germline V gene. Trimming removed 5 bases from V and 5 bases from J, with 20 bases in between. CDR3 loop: CASRAVGASRDEQYF. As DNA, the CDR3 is TGCGCCAGCAGGGCGGTGGGGGCCTCCCGAGACGAGCAGTACTTC. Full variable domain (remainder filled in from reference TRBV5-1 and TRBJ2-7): KAGVTQTPRYLIKTRGQQVTLSCSPISGHRSVSWYQQTPGQGLQFLFEYFSETQRNKGNFPGRFSGRQFSNSRSEMNVSTLELGDSALYLCASRAVGASRDEQYFGPGTRLTVT.

CDR3 sequence: CASSSPAPGTSYFDEQFF. CDR3 bases: TGTGCCAGCAGCTCTCCCGCCCCGGGGACTAGCTATTTCGATGAGCAGTTCTTC. The chain carries TRBV7-2 and TRBJ2-1, with 9 nucleotides matching TRBD2. J lost 8 bases, V lost 4 bases, and 18 bases had no gene match. The germline CDR1 and CDR2 sequences are SGHTA and FQGNSA. The CDR3 spans 18 residues.

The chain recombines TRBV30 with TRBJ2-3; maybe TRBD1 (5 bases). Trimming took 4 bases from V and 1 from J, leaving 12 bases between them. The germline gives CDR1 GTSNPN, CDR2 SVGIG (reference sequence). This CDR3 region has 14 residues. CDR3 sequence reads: CAWTLRDRTDTQYF. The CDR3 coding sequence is TGTGCCTGGACCCTCAGGGATCGCACAGATACGCAGTATTTT. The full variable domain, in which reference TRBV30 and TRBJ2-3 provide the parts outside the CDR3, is SQTIHQWPATLVQPVGSPLSLECTVEGTSNPNLYWYRQAAGRGLQLLFYSVGIGQISSEVPQNLSASRPQDRQFILSSKKLLLSDSGFYLCAWTLRDRTDTQYFGPGTRLTVL.

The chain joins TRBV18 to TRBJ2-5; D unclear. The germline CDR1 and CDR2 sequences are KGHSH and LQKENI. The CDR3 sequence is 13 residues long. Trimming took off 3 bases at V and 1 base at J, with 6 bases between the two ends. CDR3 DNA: TGTGCCAGCTCACCCCTCCTCCAAGAGACCCAGTACTTC. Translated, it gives CASSPLLQETQYF.

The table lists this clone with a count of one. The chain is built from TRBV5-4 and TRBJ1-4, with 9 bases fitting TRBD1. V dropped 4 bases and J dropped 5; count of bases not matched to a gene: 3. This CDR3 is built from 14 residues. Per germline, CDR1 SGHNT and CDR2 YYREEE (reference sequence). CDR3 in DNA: TGTGCCAGCAGCCTCGGGACAGGGAATGAAAAACTGTTTTTT. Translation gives CASSLGTGNEKLFF.

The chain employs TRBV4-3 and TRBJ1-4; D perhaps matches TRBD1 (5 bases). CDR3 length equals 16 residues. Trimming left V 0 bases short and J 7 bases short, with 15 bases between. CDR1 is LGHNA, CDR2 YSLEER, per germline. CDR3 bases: TGCGCCAGCAGCCAAGAGGGTTCAGGGTCGGGTGAAAAACTGTTTTTT. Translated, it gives CASSQEGSGSGEKLFF.

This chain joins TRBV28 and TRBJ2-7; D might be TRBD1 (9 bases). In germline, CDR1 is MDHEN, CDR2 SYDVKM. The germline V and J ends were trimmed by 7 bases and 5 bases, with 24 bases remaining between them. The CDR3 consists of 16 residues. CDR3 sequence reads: CASTPPGRDRDDEQYF. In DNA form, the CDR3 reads TGTGCCAGCACCCCACCCGGGAGGGACAGGGATGACGAGCAGTACTTC.

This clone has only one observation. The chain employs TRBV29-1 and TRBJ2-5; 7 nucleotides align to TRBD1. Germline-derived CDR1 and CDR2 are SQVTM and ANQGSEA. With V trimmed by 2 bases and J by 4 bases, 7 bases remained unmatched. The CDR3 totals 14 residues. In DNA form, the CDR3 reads TGCAGCGTTGAATCCCGACAGGGTGGAGAGACCCAGTACTTC. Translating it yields CSVESRQGGETQYF.

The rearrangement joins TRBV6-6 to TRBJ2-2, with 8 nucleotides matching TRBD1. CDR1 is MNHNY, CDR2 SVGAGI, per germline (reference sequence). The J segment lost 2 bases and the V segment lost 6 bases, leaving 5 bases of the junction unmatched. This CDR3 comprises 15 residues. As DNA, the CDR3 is TGTGCCAGCAGCCTTGGACAGGGAAACACCGGGGAGCTGTTTTTT. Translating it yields CASSLGQGNTGELFF.

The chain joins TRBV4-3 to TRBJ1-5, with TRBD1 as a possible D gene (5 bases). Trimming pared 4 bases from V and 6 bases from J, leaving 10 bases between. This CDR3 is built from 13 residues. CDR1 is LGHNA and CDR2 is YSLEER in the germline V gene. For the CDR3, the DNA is TGCGCCAGCAGCCCTTGGAGGGGTCAGCCCCAGCATTTT. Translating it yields CASSPWRGQPQHF.

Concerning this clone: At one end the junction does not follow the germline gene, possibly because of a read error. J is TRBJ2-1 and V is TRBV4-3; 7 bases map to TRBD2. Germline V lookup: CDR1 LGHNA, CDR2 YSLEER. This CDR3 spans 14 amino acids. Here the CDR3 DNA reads TGCGCCAGCAGCCAAGAGGGCCTAGCGGAACCCCGGATCTTC. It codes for CASSQEGLAEPRIF.

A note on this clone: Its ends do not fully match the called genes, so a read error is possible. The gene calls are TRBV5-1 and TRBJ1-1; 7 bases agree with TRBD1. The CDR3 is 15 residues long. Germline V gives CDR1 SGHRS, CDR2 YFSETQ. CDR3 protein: CARRGGAYMNTEAFF. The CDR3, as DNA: TGCGCCCGCAGGGGGGGGGCATATATGAACACTGAAGCTTTCTTT.